Presented here are 15 T cell receptor beta chains from one specimen sequenced in a study of spatial heterogeneity in lung cancer. Time point denoted: sample taken at primary tumor resection. In each case, whole RNA from tumor, nontumor lung or frozen PBMC was sequenced unsorted. One entry per CDR3 protein results from TCRdb running MiXCR on the 5' RACE reads. This sample has 5,500 to 7,500 distinct CDR3 sequences, with roughly 3.8% found just once. This material consisted of normal lung tissue next to the tumor, taken at surgery. The receptors originated from a female donor with early-stage non-small cell lung cancer.

This clonotype was detected many times. This sequence joins TRBV6-5 and TRBJ1-2; TRBD1 agrees at 7 bases. The V gene end was trimmed by 6 bases and the J gene end by 5 bases; junction bases not matched to a gene: 9. The germline gives CDR1 MNHEY, CDR2 SVGAGI. The CDR3 contains 14 residues. The CDR3 reads CASSFTGTDYGYTF. CDR3 DNA: TGTGCCAGCAGCTTTACCGGGACAGATTATGGCTACACCTTC.

This clonotype has ten or more counts. V gene TRBV3-1 combines with J gene TRBJ2-2; TRBD1 agrees at 7 bases. The ends lost 4 bases at V and 5 bases at J; junction bases unmatched: 7. The germline V gene has CDR1 LGHDT and CDR2 YNNKEL (reference sequence). The CDR3 is 15 amino acids. CDR3 loop: CASSPRDRGTGELFF. The CDR3 nucleotides are TGTGCCAGCAGCCCCCGGGACAGAGGGACCGGGGAGCTGTTTTTT.

This clonotype is large in the sample. The chain is built from TRBV11-2 and TRBJ2-3; D is unresolved. Between the trimmed V and J ends, which lost 1 base and 0 bases, there was a span of 8 bases. The CDR3 contains 15 residues. Germline loops: CDR1 SGHAT, CDR2 FQNNGV. The CDR3 sequence: CASSLGGISTDTQYF. CDR3 in DNA: TGTGCCAGCAGCTTAGGCGGCATCAGCACAGATACGCAGTATTTT.

This clonotype was picked up many times. The rearrangement uses TRBV7-2 and TRBJ1-1; a weak D match, TRBD1 (6 bases). The germline V gene has CDR1 SGHTA and CDR2 FQGNSA. Trimming removed 4 bases from V and 4 bases from J, with 16 bases in between. The CDR3 totals 15 residues. The CDR3 is CASSSQGWGGTEAFF. The CDR3 region has the DNA TGTGCCAGCAGCTCCCAGGGGTGGGGGGGCACTGAAGCTTTCTTT.

This clonotype is medium-sized (0.01 to 0.1%) by share. The CDR3 region has the DNA TGCAGCGTTGACGCCGGACAGGGTCTGGGGGAGCAGTACTTC. It yields the protein CSVDAGQGLGEQYF. This sequence joins TRBV29-1 and TRBJ2-7; the match to TRBD1 covers 8 bases. V was clipped by 3 bases and J by 7 bases; unmatched bases: 11. Germline V gene lookup returns CDR1 SQVTM and CDR2 ANQGSEA. The CDR3 is made up of 14 amino acids.

The rearrangement links TRBV19 to TRBJ1-5, with TRBD1 identical over 9 bases. CDR1 and CDR2 from the germline V gene are LNHDA and SQIVND (reference sequence). This CDR3 is built from 16 residues. V lost 4 bases, J lost 6 bases, and 10 bases stayed unmatched. The CDR3 is CASSTQDRGRSQPQHF. The CDR3 DNA sequence: TGTGCCAGTAGTACCCAGGACAGGGGAAGGAGTCAGCCCCAGCATTTT. The full variable domain, in which reference TRBV19 and TRBJ1-5 provide the parts outside the CDR3, is DGGITQSPKYLFRKEGQNVTLSCEQNLNHDAMYWYRQDPGQGLRLIYYSQIVNDFQKGDIAEGYSVSREKKESFPLTVTSAQKNPTAFYLCASSTQDRGRSQPQHFGDGTRLSIL.

This clonotype came up many times. This chain connects TRBV2 to TRBJ2-1; TRBD2 matches at 10 bases. The CDR3 spans 14 residues. Trimming at V came to 3 bases and at J to 7 bases, leaving 3 bases not matched to a gene. Germline loops: CDR1 SNHLY, CDR2 FYNNEI. CDR3 in DNA: TGTGCCAGCAGTGATAGCGGGGGGAATAATGAGCAGTTCTTC. It yields the protein CASSDSGGNNEQFF.

This clonotype occurred many times. The chain couples TRBV6-1 to TRBJ2-3; D ambiguous. Germline CDR1 and CDR2: MNHNS and SASEGT. The CDR3 sequence is 15 residues long. The V end was cut by 0 bases, the J end by 6 bases, with 13 bases between. CDR3 nucleotides: TGTGCCAGCAGTGAAGCCCCAGGATTCTGGGATACGCAGTATTTT. This gives the protein CASSEAPGFWDTQYF.

This clonotype was seen at least ten times. The V gene is TRBV3-1, the J gene TRBJ1-1, with D perhaps TRBD1 (5 bases). Per the germline V gene, CDR1 is LGHDT and CDR2 is YNNKEL (reference sequence). The CDR3 extends over 15 amino acids. Trimming removed 1 base from V and 4 bases from J, with 13 bases in between. For the CDR3, the DNA is TGTGCCAGCAGCCAAGCGGAGTGGGGGGGCACTGAAGCTTTCTTT. Amino acids: CASSQAEWGGTEAFF.

This clonotype showed up many times. The V call is TRBV25-1, the J call TRBJ1-2, with unresolved D. V gave up 3 bases and J gave up 8 bases, with 10 bases separating them. The CDR3 runs to 12 residues. Germline CDR1 and CDR2: MGHDK and SYGVNS. In DNA form, the CDR3 reads TGTGCCAGCAGTGACCCCTTTGGGGGCTACACCTTC. It codes for CASSDPFGGYTF.

This clonotype was detected ten times or more. V usage is TRBV11-1 and J usage is TRBJ2-1; perhaps TRBD2 as D (6 bases). Germline CDR1 reads SGHAT; CDR2 reads FQDESV (reference sequence). Trimming pared 5 bases from V and 2 bases from J, leaving 16 bases between. The CDR3 has 16 residues. The CDR3 sequence: CASSKYGGMTYNEQFF. The CDR3 DNA follows: TGTGCCAGCAGCAAATATGGGGGGATGACCTACAATGAGCAGTTCTTC. The full variable domain, its missing parts supplied by reference TRBV11-1 and TRBJ2-1, is EAEVAQSPRYKITEKSQAVAFWCDPISGHATLYWYRQILGQGPELLVQFQDESVVDDSQLPKDRFSAERLKGVDSTLKIQPAELGDSAMYLCASSKYGGMTYNEQFFGPGTRLTVL.

In its sample, this clonotype was seen many times. This chain links TRBV20-1 with TRBJ1-5; 7 bases map to TRBD1. CDR3 size: 13 residues. Trimming cost V 5 bases and J 3 bases; bases outside gene matches: 4. Looked up from germline, CDR1 is DFQATT and CDR2 is SNEGSKA (reference sequence). The CDR3 sequence: CSASEGANQPQHF. CDR3 coding DNA: TGCAGTGCTTCCGAGGGGGCCAATCAGCCCCAGCATTTT.

In its sample, this clonotype was seen a few times. This sequence joins TRBV12-3 or TRBV12-4 and TRBJ2-5, with 9 nucleotides matching TRBD2. The CDR3 has 15 residues. J gave up 1 base and V 4 bases, and 4 bases lay outside the gene matches. Here the CDR3 reads CASSSLAGFQETQYF. In DNA, the CDR3 is TGTGCCAGCAGTTCTCTAGCGGGGTTCCAAGAGACCCAGTACTTC.

Many counts were recorded for this clonotype. The chain couples TRBV5-6 to TRBJ2-7; maybe TRBD1 (6 bases). Trimming shortened V by 0 bases and J by 2 bases, and 21 bases separated the two germline ends. The CDR3 consists of 18 residues. The germline V gene encodes CDR1 SGHDT and CDR2 YYEEEE. The CDR3 loop is CASSLGELRGSLAYEQYF. The CDR3 DNA is TGTGCCAGCAGCTTGGGAGAACTCAGGGGTAGCCTGGCCTACGAGCAGTACTTC.

Ten or more counts support this clonotype. V and J are TRBV5-6 and TRBJ2-3; 8 positions match TRBD1. V lost 4 bases, J lost 3 bases, and 7 bases stayed unmatched. CDR1 and CDR2 from the germline V gene are SGHDT and YYEEEE. The CDR3 length is 15 residues. DNA of the CDR3: TGTGCCAGCAGCCAAACAGGGGGAAGTACAGATACGCAGTATTTT. Translated, it gives CASSQTGGSTDTQYF.